These 26 T cell receptor beta chains originate from one sample sequenced in a study of OX40 agonist ivuxolimab in advanced cancers. Clones were sequenced by immunoSEQ multiplex PCR, and TCRdb holds only the in-frame ones, with some missing. Of some 99,000 clones listed, 90% are singletons. The sample in question was CD4+ or CD8+ T cells sorted from blood, obtained in a trial of the OX40 agonist ivuxolimab. Receptors originate from an adult with an advanced solid tumor such as melanoma, head and neck, liver or kidney cancer.

The rearrangement links TRBV2 to TRBJ2-7; 9 positions match TRBD2. The CDR3 is 16 amino acids. Germline V gene data show CDR1 as SNHLY and CDR2 as FYNNEI. V gave up 1 base and J gave up 3 bases; unmatched junction bases: 7. CDR3 coding DNA: TGTGCCAGCAGTGAAGGGCTAGCGGGAATCTACTACGAGCAGTACTTC. It is translated as CASSEGLAGIYYEQYF.

The chain employs TRBV4-2 and TRBJ2-5; D perhaps matches TRBD1 (5 bases). V was trimmed by 0 bases and J by 1 base, leaving 9 bases between them. This CDR3 contains 15 residues. Germline loops: CDR1 LGHNA, CDR2 YNFKEQ. As DNA, the CDR3 is TGTGCCAGCAGCCAAGAGGCCAGGGTCCAAGAGACCCAGTACTTC. This codes for CASSQEARVQETQYF.

This chain links TRBV28 with TRBJ2-5; a weak D match, TRBD1 (5 bases). V was cut by 6 bases and J by 4 bases, with 18 bases left in between. There are 15 residues in the CDR3. Germline CDR1 and CDR2: MDHEN and SYDVKM. The CDR3 loop reads CASRMQGTKTETQYF. CDR3 DNA: TGTGCCAGCAGGATGCAGGGCACCAAAACAGAGACCCAGTACTTC. Together with reference TRBV28 and TRBJ2-5, the CDR3 gives the full variable domain: DVKVTQSSRYLVKRTGEKVFLECVQDMDHENMFWYRQDPGLGLRLIYFSYDVKMKEKGDIPEGYSVSREKKERFSLILESASTNQTSMYLCASRMQGTKTETQYFGPGTRLLVL.

This clone was seen a few times. V is TRBV7-3 and J is TRBJ1-2; 7 bases are shared with TRBD1. The junction had 8 bases not matched to a gene; V was cut back by 5 bases and J by 2 bases. This CDR3 has 15 residues. Germline-derived CDR1 and CDR2 are SGHTA and FQGTGA. CDR3 in DNA: TGTGCCAGCAGCCCGACAGGGAACAGCAACTATGGCTACACCTTC. Amino acid sequence: CASSPTGNSNYGYTF.

The chain carries TRBV19 and TRBJ1-2; D remains unclear. Per germline, CDR1 LNHDA and CDR2 SQIVND (reference sequence). The germline V and J ends were trimmed by 6 bases and 6 bases, with 23 bases remaining between them. This CDR3 spans 16 amino acids. CDR3 residues: CASSLTSDGSYDGYTF. The CDR3 nucleotides are TGTGCCAGTAGCCTTACCTCGGACGGATCTTATGATGGCTACACCTTC.

V is TRBV19 and J is TRBJ2-3, with 10 positions matching TRBD2. Trimming removed 3 bases from V and 5 bases from J; junction bases left unmatched: 8. The CDR3 spans 16 residues. Germline values: CDR1 LNHDA, CDR2 SQIVND (reference sequence). CDR3 nucleotide sequence: TGTGCCAGTAGTATTGCGCTAGCGGGAGTGGGAGATACGCAGTATTTT. Protein product: CASSIALAGVGDTQYF.

The chain is built from TRBV30 and TRBJ1-5; D remains ambiguous. Germline lookup yields CDR1 GTSNPN and CDR2 SVGIG (reference sequence). The CDR3 runs 13 residues. V lost 1 base and J 5 bases, leaving 9 bases between the germline ends. The CDR3, as DNA: TGTGCCTGGAGTGAGGCGTGGGATCAGCCCCAGCATTTT. Residues: CAWSEAWDQPQHF.

This rearrangement joins TRBV18 to TRBJ1-2, with no clear D. CDR1 is KGHSH, CDR2 LQKENI, per germline. Trimming left V 3 bases short and J 4 bases short, with 9 bases between. This CDR3 has 13 residues. In DNA form, the CDR3 reads TGTGCCAGCTCACCGGAGGGCCTCTATGGCTACACCTTC. Encoded protein: CASSPEGLYGYTF.

This clone showed up many times. The chain has TRBV27 and TRBJ1-2; D is undetermined. CDR3 size: 12 residues. Germline values: CDR1 MNHEY, CDR2 SMNVEV (reference sequence). V gave up 5 bases and J gave up 4 bases, with 8 bases separating them. CDR3: CASSPLLYGYTF. In DNA form, the CDR3 reads TGTGCCAGCAGTCCCCTCCTCTATGGCTACACCTTC.

The rearrangement uses TRBV9 and TRBJ2-2, with D tentatively TRBD1 or TRBD2 (6 bases each). The V gene lost 4 bases and the J gene lost 4 bases, with 14 bases spanning the gap. CDR1 is SGDLS, CDR2 YYNGEE, per germline. There are 15 residues in the CDR3. The CDR3 DNA sequence: TGTGCCAGCAGCCCACTAGGGGGGTTCACCGGGGAGCTGTTTTTT. This sequence encodes CASSPLGGFTGELFF.

This clone was recorded a few times. The rearrangement joins TRBV5-1 to TRBJ1-4; tentatively, D is TRBD1 (6 bases). CDR1 SGHRS and CDR2 YFSETQ come from the germline V gene. The V gene lost 6 bases and the J gene lost 7 bases, with 16 bases spanning the gap. The CDR3 runs 14 residues. CDR3 in DNA: TGCGCCAGCAACGTGGGGGCTCGCGGTGAAAAACTGTTTTTT. Amino acids: CASNVGARGEKLFF.

The V gene is TRBV7-3, the J gene TRBJ2-7; D remains ambiguous. Between the trimmed V and J ends, which lost 5 bases and 2 bases, there was a span of 13 bases. CDR3 length: 14 amino acids. Germline V gives CDR1 SGHTA, CDR2 FQGTGA. The CDR3 DNA sequence: TGTGCCAGCAGCGCTTACATAAGTCCCTACGAGCAGTACTTC. As protein: CASSAYISPYEQYF. Complete variable domain (other parts from reference TRBV7-3 and TRBJ2-7): GAGVSQTPSNKVTEKGKYVELRCDPISGHTALYWYRQSLGQGPEFLIYFQGTGAADDSGLPNDRFFAVRPEGSVSTLKIQRTERGDSAVYLCASSAYISPYEQYFGPGTRLTVT.

The V call is TRBV18, the J call TRBJ2-3; a possible D gene is TRBD1 (6 bases). The germline V and J ends were trimmed by 2 bases and 2 bases, with 17 bases remaining between them. The CDR3 is made up of 17 amino acids. The germline CDR1 and CDR2 sequences are KGHSH and LQKENI. In DNA form, the CDR3 reads TGTGCCAGCTCACCATCAGGACAGTTTAAACCCACAGATACGCAGTATTTT. Its protein is CASSPSGQFKPTDTQYF. Full variable domain (outside the CDR3, taken from reference TRBV18 and TRBJ2-3): NAGVMQNPRHLVRRRGQEARLRCSPMKGHSHVYWYRQLPEEGLKFMVYLQKENIIDESGMPKERFSAEFPKEGPSILRIQQVVRGDSAAYFCASSPSGQFKPTDTQYFGPGTRLTVL.

This chain connects TRBV21-1 to TRBJ2-7; the table's D call of TRBD2 was not tested on the DNA. TRBV21-1 is a known pseudogene. This CDR3 spans 15 amino acids. The CDR3 spells CASSIPGGLPYEQYF. The CDR3 DNA sequence: TGTGCCAGCAGCATTCCGGGGGGACTCCCCTACGAGCAGTACTTC.

This chain uses TRBV5-1 with TRBJ2-7; D not certain. Germline CDR1 reads SGHRS; CDR2 reads YFSETQ. The CDR3 runs 15 residues. The V end was cut by 0 bases, the J end by 2 bases, with 12 bases between. CDR3 protein: CASSLDVVAPYEQYF. The DNA for the CDR3 is TGCGCCAGCAGCTTGGACGTCGTGGCTCCCTACGAGCAGTACTTC. Full variable domain (rest looked up from reference TRBV5-1 and TRBJ2-7): KAGVTQTPRYLIKTRGQQVTLSCSPISGHRSVSWYQQTPGQGLQFLFEYFSETQRNKGNFPGRFSGRQFSNSRSEMNVSTLELGDSALYLCASSLDVVAPYEQYFGPGTRLTVT.

J is TRBJ2-5 and V is TRBV30, with D possibly being TRBD2 (6 bases). V was pared by 4 bases and J by 10 bases, with 13 bases between. The V gene's germline CDR1 is GTSNPN and CDR2 SVGIG (reference sequence). This CDR3 region has 11 residues. The CDR3 DNA reads TGTGCCTGGAATGTGGTCGGGGGCCAGTACTTC. Translating gives CAWNVVGGQYF.

V and J are TRBV28 and TRBJ1-1; no clear D gene. There are 10 residues in the CDR3. Germline assignment: CDR1 MDHEN and CDR2 SYDVKM. The germline V and J ends were trimmed by 10 bases and 4 bases, with 7 bases remaining between them. The CDR3 DNA sequence: TGTGCCACCATGATCACTGAAGCTTTCTTT. Its translation: CATMITEAFF.

The chain employs TRBV30 and TRBJ2-7, with D unresolved. The CDR3 is 13 residues long. The V and J ends lost 7 bases and 0 bases respectively, with 13 bases between them. Germline V gene sequence: CDR1 GTSNPN, CDR2 SVGIG (reference sequence). DNA for the CDR3: TGTGCCTACGCACTGGGTAACTCCTACGAGCAGTACTTC. Translating it yields CAYALGNSYEQYF.

DNA of the CDR3: TGCAGCGCCGCCGACGGCAGCAATCAGCCCCAGCATTTT. Encoded protein: CSAADGSNQPQHF. This chain joins TRBV29-1 and TRBJ1-5; no reliable D call. V was shortened by 7 bases and J by 1 base, with 11 bases between the two germline ends. The CDR3 is made up of 13 amino acids. Germline V gene data show CDR1 as SQVTM and CDR2 as ANQGSEA.

The CDR3 bases are TGTGCCAGTAGTATAGGGGGAGGGGGGGAGACCCAGTACTTC. Residues: CASSIGGGGETQYF. The rearrangement joins TRBV19 to TRBJ2-5, with D possibly TRBD2 on 7 matching bases. This CDR3 is built from 14 residues. In germline, CDR1 is LNHDA, CDR2 SQIVND (reference sequence). The V end lost 1 base, the J end lost 5 bases, and 11 bases lay between the germline ends. The whole variable domain, filled in from reference TRBV19 and TRBJ2-5, reads DGGITQSPKYLFRKEGQNVTLSCEQNLNHDAMYWYRQDPGQGLRLIYYSQIVNDFQKGDIAEGYSVSREKKESFPLTVTSAQKNPTAFYLCASSIGGGGETQYFGPGTRLLVL.

This clone has only a few counts. The CDR3 coding sequence is TGTGCCAGCAGCTCCACAGGAATCATGAACACTGAAGCTTTCTTT. Residues: CASSSTGIMNTEAFF. The chain couples TRBV7-9 to TRBJ1-1; a weak D match, TRBD1 (5 bases). Germline CDR1 reads SEHNR; CDR2 reads FQNEAQ (reference sequence). With 4 bases removed from V and 0 bases from J, the gap between germline ends came to 12 bases. This CDR3 contains 15 residues.

Only one count was recorded for this clone. The V and J genes are TRBV2 and TRBJ2-1; D uncertain. Deletions cut 7 bases from V and 6 bases from J, with 16 bases between. The CDR3 is 14 residues long. Germline CDR1 SNHLY, CDR2 FYNNEI. The CDR3 region has the DNA TGTGCCAGCATCCCGGACCCCGCATCCAATGAGCAGTTCTTC. Translated, it gives CASIPDPASNEQFF.

V gene TRBV27 combines with J gene TRBJ2-7; perhaps TRBD2 as D (5 bases). Germline assignment: CDR1 MNHEY and CDR2 SMNVEV (reference sequence). The V and J ends lost 4 bases and 6 bases respectively, with 10 bases between them. The CDR3 contains 12 residues. CDR3 amino acids: CASSSTGSEQYF. As DNA, the CDR3 is TGTGCCAGCAGTTCGACGGGGAGCGAGCAGTACTTC.

V usage is TRBV5-4 and J usage is TRBJ2-1; the D is unclear. V lost 5 bases and J 0 bases, leaving 9 bases between the germline ends. The CDR3 contains 14 residues. Germline V gene lookup returns CDR1 SGHNT and CDR2 YYREEE (reference sequence). The CDR3 region has the DNA TGTGCCAGCAGTTTAGAGAGCTCCTACAATGAGCAGTTCTTC. It specifies CASSLESSYNEQFF. The variable domain in full, with the rest retrieved from reference TRBV5-4 and TRBJ2-1, is ETGVTQSPTHLIKTRGQQVTLRCSSQSGHNTVSWYQQALGQGPQFIFQYYREEENGRGNFPPRFSGLQFPNYSSELNVNALELDDSALYLCASSLESSYNEQFFGPGTRLTVL.

The rearrangement joins TRBV5-4 to TRBJ2-2, with TRBD2 identical over 7 bases. This CDR3 region has 15 residues. From germline, CDR1 is SGHNT and CDR2 YYREEE (reference sequence). With 2 bases clipped from V and 4 bases from J, the junction kept 5 bases outside the gene matches. This chain's CDR3 is CASSFSTGGTGELFF. CDR3 bases: TGTGCCAGCAGCTTTAGTACGGGAGGCACCGGGGAGCTGTTTTTT.

As regards this clone: Germline is not matched at one junction end, which may reflect a read error. The chain uses TRBV13 and TRBJ2-7, with 7 nucleotides matching TRBD1. The germline V gene has CDR1 PRHDT and CDR2 FYEKMQ (reference sequence). CDR3 length equals 11 residues. CDR3 bases: TGTGCCAGCAGCGTGATGACAGGGATGCACTTC. It translates to CASSVMTGMHF.